The sequence of this T cell receptor (beta chain) was determined in a study of beta chain features in type 1 diabetes. V gave up 4 bases and J gave up 1 base, with 16 bases separating them. CDR1 SNHLY and CDR2 FYNNEI come from the germline V gene. The CDR3 runs to 16 residues. Expressed TCRB transcripts were sequenced because the isolated RNA had all been reverse transcribed beforehand. TCRdb's copy holds only in-frame clones and misses some; the assay was immunoSEQ multiplex PCR. The profile shows a few hundred thousand clones, 9.6% of them singletons. This clone has only a few counts. This clonotype was sampled from a woman aged 18-29 years in good health. This chain joins TRBV2 and TRBJ2-5; possibly TRBD2 for D (7 bases). The sample taken for sequencing was naive CD4+ T cells from blood. The CDR3 spells CASSVRRGQTQETQYF. For the CDR3, the DNA is TGTGCCAGCAGTGTCAGGCGGGGGCAAACCCAAGAGACCCAGTACTTC.